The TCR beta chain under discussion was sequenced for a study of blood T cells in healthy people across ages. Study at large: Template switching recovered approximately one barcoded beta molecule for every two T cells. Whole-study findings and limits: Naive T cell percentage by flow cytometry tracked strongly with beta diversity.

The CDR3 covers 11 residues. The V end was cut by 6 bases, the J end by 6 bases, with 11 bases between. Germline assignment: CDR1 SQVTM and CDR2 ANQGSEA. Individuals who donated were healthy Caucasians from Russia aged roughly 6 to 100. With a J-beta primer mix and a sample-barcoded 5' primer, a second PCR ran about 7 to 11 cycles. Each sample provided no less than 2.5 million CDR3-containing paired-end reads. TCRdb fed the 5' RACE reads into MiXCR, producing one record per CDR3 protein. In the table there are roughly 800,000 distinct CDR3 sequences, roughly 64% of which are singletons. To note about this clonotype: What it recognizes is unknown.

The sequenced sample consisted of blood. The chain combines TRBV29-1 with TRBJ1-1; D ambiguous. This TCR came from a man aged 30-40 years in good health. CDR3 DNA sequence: TGCAGCGTCGCCGGACTGTCTGAAGCTTTCTTT. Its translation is CSVAGLSEAFF.